This entry features one T cell receptor beta chain sequence. Both 60 Vbeta primers and 13 Jbeta primers went into the PCR. Sequencing used immunoSEQ multiplex PCR; TCRdb keeps in-frame clones, though not all of them. This sample has around 150,000 clones, with around three quarters found just once. The data stem from a study of cytomegalovirus exposure and HLA in healthy donors. Germline CDR1 reads SNHLY; CDR2 reads FYNNEI. The CDR3 sequence is 13 residues long. V was pared by 2 bases and J by 4 bases, with 8 bases between. The chain joins TRBV2 to TRBJ1-2; a possible D gene is TRBD1 (5 bases). The receptor's source is a middle-aged man in good health and CMV-seropositive. Input material: PBMCs. CDR3 DNA sequence: TGTGCCAGCAGTGAACAGGGTACCTATGGCTACACCTTC. Protein product: CASSEQGTYGYTF.